This paragraph reports one TCR beta chain. The antigen this receptor binds is unknown. No base quality information exists; no much larger clone differs at one position. Hyperthyroidism patients were newly diagnosed, with disease duration under 2 months, and aged 18 to 65 years. Patients with other autoimmune diseases, uncontrolled infections, pregnancy or lactation were excluded from the study. Clinical symptoms, serum thyroxine, TRAb, thyroid ultrasound and orbital computed tomography formed the basis of the diagnosis. Trizol reagent was used to extract the total RNA, and its quality was then checked on an Agilent 2100 Bioanalyzer. These data are taken from a study of Graves' ophthalmopathy and Graves' hyperthyroidism (dated by TCRdb to the late 2010s). In terms of the full investigation: Hyperthyroidism was considered stable if no progression to ophthalmopathy occurred within 18 months of follow-up. To tell Graves' ophthalmopathy apart from Graves' hyperthyroidism, and to predict which patients would progress to ophthalmopathy, the study relied on TCR beta repertoire signatures. In total, approximately 130 blood samples were TCR-sequenced: approximately 42 ophthalmopathy, 80 or so hyperthyroidism and roughly 17 hyperthyroidism-to-ophthalmopathy patients. To explore V-J signatures that distinguish ophthalmopathy from hyperthyroidism, a discovery set of about a hundred patients was enrolled, made up of about 40 with ophthalmopathy and 57 with stable hyperthyroidism. An independent validation cohort comprised some 19 hyperthyroidism patients and around 16 patients who later progressed from hyperthyroidism to ophthalmopathy. T-cell repertoires of thyroid tissue and blood were compared in over five hyperthyroidism patients. Following sample collection, hyperthyroidism patients were given methimazole at a starting dose of 30 mg daily, and ophthalmopathy patients were given high-dose intravenous methylprednisolone. On the study overall, not on this receptor specifically: Most of the expanded thyroid clonotypes with a frequency above 0.001 were also detected in blood, and it was suggested that the thyroid immune response may be reflected by blood repertoires. In validation, the model predicted ophthalmopathy progression with about 71% sensitivity and approximately 78% specificity; roughly 11 predicted patients were CT-confirmed with GO in a median of roughly 6.8 months. No statistical method was used to predetermine the sample size, and group allocation was not hidden from the investigators. The 13-signature model separated ophthalmopathy from stable hyperthyroidism with 85% to 90% sensitivity and around 84% specificity in cross-validation, and 80%/75% in the test set.

TCR beta CDR3 regions were amplified from RNA transcripts for repertoire sequencing. The first round of RT-PCR was done with HTBI primers and the Qiagen OneStep RT-PCR kit, and was followed by a second round of multiplex PCR, then size selection and purification. Sequencing of the libraries was carried out on an Illumina HiSeq2000 in paired-end mode with 100 bp reads. Per the authors' processing: SOAPnuke was used for read processing, and reads with adapters, uncalled bases, a mean Phred below 15, or no exact constant-primer or identifier match were discarded. High-quality paired reads were merged with COPE v1.2.5. Clonotypes were defined as unique nucleotide sequences and were aligned to IMGT TRB V, D and J references using MiTCR v1.1. Only V-J combinations with frequency above 0.0001 were analysed, covering approximately 99% of repertoires. For each V-J combination, a TCR clonal expansion and chaos score was defined as the ratio of F50 clonal expansion to chaos observed in the TCRdist matrix. Welch's t-statistics and random forest were used to reduce the features to 10 to 15 V-J combinations, which were then used as input to a naive Bayes classifier. The similarity between thyroid and blood repertoires was quantified using the Morisita-Horn index. The public reads were reprocessed in TCRdb via fastp at Q25 and MiXCR, keeping in-frame beta chains. Rows with one shared CDR3 protein collapse into an entry with the most common genes and DNA. Clone size and V and J calls follow TCRdb, not the original study. Across this sample there are over a million distinct CDR3 sequences, with roughly two fifths seen only once. The ten biggest clones cover over 8.5% of the sample.

The sequence was obtained from an adult man with Graves' hyperthyroidism. Sequencing input: peripheral blood or thyroid tissue (not recorded which).

CDR3 reads: CASSLGRPQGNEQYF. The bases read TGTGCCAGCAGCCTCGGGAGGCCCCAGGGAAACGAGCAGTACTTC. This chain joins TRBV12-3 or TRBV12-4 to TRBJ2-7; 7 nucleotides in the junction match TRBD2. The V end gives up 6 bases and the J end 5 bases, leaving 13 bases in the junction not matched to a gene. Including cysteine and phenylalanine, the CDR3 has 15 amino acids. Just CDR3 DNA is preserved here, 45 bases in frame from base 1.